What follows describes a single T cell receptor (beta chain). Its antigen is undetermined. Using its own MiXCR run on the RT-PCR reads, TCRdb lists one record per CDR3 protein. The data hold about half a million distinct CDR3 sequences, with 9.5% to 12% observed a single time. This entry comes from a study of response to subunit inactivated influenza vaccine. Looked up from germline, CDR1 is SNHLY and CDR2 is FYNNEI. This CDR3 has 12 amino acids. V lost 6 bases to trimming and J lost 6 bases, with 12 bases between them. Points from the study as a whole: Each seasonal influenza vaccination, the authors suggested, recruits few new T cells.

The chain employs TRBV2 and TRBJ2-7; TRBD1 is a possible D gene (5 bases). Source: PBMCs from blood, taken roughly 47 days after vaccination. The sequence was obtained from a man between 45 and 60 years old who received an inactivated influenza vaccine. This chain's CDR3 is CASRGRWVEQYF. The CDR3 nucleotides read TGTGCCAGCAGGGGGCGGTGGGTCGAGCAGTACTTC.